These 26 T cell receptor beta chains originate from one sample sequenced in a study of blood T cell repertoires in COVID-19. Assay: immunoSEQ multiplex PCR; the TCRdb copy retains only in-frame clones and omits some. The sample holds 110,000 to 150,000 clones, about nine tenths seen once. Material: peripheral blood. The receptors shown here come from a woman older than 75 with acute or convalescent COVID-19.

V and J are TRBV12-3 or TRBV12-4 and TRBJ1-3; no clear D. Between the trimmed V and J ends, which lost 6 bases and 0 bases, there was a span of 6 bases. The CDR3 totals 13 residues. CDR3 region: CASRTSSGNTIYF. In DNA, the CDR3 is TGTGCCAGCAGAACGAGCTCTGGAAACACCATATATTTT.

The V call is TRBV9, the J call TRBJ2-2, with D maybe TRBD2 (6 bases). The CDR3 has 15 amino acids. Deletions cut 0 bases from V and 1 base from J, with 7 bases between. In germline, CDR1 is SGDLS, CDR2 YYNGEE. CDR3 protein: CASSVGGVNTGELFF. CDR3 bases: TGTGCCAGCAGCGTAGGGGGGGTGAACACCGGGGAGCTGTTTTTT.

The chain uses TRBV5-1 and TRBJ1-4; TRBD1 matches 9 bases. The CDR3 is 15 residues long. Germline trimming cut 2 bases from V and 8 bases from J; bases unmatched to any gene: 7. Per the germline V gene, CDR1 is SGHRS and CDR2 is YFSETQ. For the CDR3, the DNA is TGCGCCAGCAGCTTACAGGGGGCGCTGGGGGAAAAACTGTTTTTT. As protein: CASSLQGALGEKLFF. The variable domain in full, with the rest retrieved from reference TRBV5-1 and TRBJ1-4, is KAGVTQTPRYLIKTRGQQVTLSCSPISGHRSVSWYQQTPGQGLQFLFEYFSETQRNKGNFPGRFSGRQFSNSRSEMNVSTLELGDSALYLCASSLQGALGEKLFFGSGTQLSVL.

The chain recombines TRBV7-3 with TRBJ2-1, with D unresolved. CDR3 length: 13 residues. Trimming left V 2 bases short and J 4 bases short, with 6 bases between. Germline V CDR1 and CDR2: SGHTA, FQGTGA. CDR3 in amino acids: CASSLQQYNEQFF. As DNA, the CDR3 is TGTGCCAGCAGCTTACAACAGTACAATGAGCAGTTCTTC.

The chain is built from TRBV2 and TRBJ1-5; D not certain. Germline V gives CDR1 SNHLY, CDR2 FYNNEI. Trimming took off 4 bases at V and 4 bases at J, with 8 bases between the two ends. The CDR3 consists of 13 residues. As DNA, the CDR3 is TGTGCCAGCAGTGTTTGGGAGAATCAGCCCCAGCATTTT. Translated, it gives CASSVWENQPQHF.

V and J are TRBV19 and TRBJ1-2, with D perhaps matching TRBD1 (6 bases). The CDR3 consists of 16 residues. The V and J ends lost 5 bases and 1 base respectively, with 17 bases between them. The germline gives CDR1 LNHDA, CDR2 SQIVND (reference sequence). This CDR3 is CASSPRQAYLNYGYTF. The CDR3 DNA reads TGTGCCAGTAGTCCTCGACAGGCGTACCTTAACTATGGCTACACCTTC.

V gene TRBV12-3 or TRBV12-4 combines with J gene TRBJ1-3, with D unclear. The CDR3 extends over 12 amino acids. Trimming pared 3 bases from V and 11 bases from J, leaving 11 bases between. CDR3 coding DNA: TGTGCCAGCAGTTTGGTCGAGGCAGCCATATATTTT. Its translation: CASSLVEAAIYF.

The CDR3, as DNA: TGTGCCAGCTCACCACCTCAGGGGGCAGGGTATGGCTACACCTTC. Translated: CASSPPQGAGYGYTF. J is TRBJ1-2 and V is TRBV18, with 8 bases aligning to TRBD1. CDR1 KGHSH and CDR2 LQKENI come from the germline V gene. CDR3 length: 15 amino acids. V was pared by 0 bases and J by 5 bases, with 5 bases of the junction left unmatched.

J is TRBJ2-2 and V is TRBV24-1, with 8 bases identical to TRBD2. The junction had 12 bases not matched to a gene; V was cut back by 3 bases and J by 10 bases. The germline V gene encodes CDR1 KGHDR and CDR2 SFDVKD. CDR3 size: 16 residues. The CDR3 loop reads CATSDPGGGGVEELFF. CDR3 in DNA: TGTGCCACCAGTGATCCGGGAGGGGGGGGAGTCGAGGAGCTGTTTTTT.

This rearrangement joins TRBV28 to TRBJ1-1; maybe TRBD1 (6 bases). The CDR3 covers 16 residues. V lost 1 base and J 0 bases, leaving 12 bases between the germline ends. Per germline, CDR1 MDHEN and CDR2 SYDVKM. The CDR3 nucleotides read TGTGCCAGCAGTTTATATCAGGGGTTCATGAACACTGAAGCTTTCTTT. Its translation is CASSLYQGFMNTEAFF.

V gene TRBV19 combines with J gene TRBJ2-5, with D tentatively TRBD2 (6 bases). The CDR3 runs 15 residues. Trimming cost V 4 bases and J 1 base, with 13 bases left between them. Germline CDR1 and CDR2: LNHDA and SQIVND (reference sequence). In nucleotides, the CDR3 is TGTGCCAGTAGTACCGGAATAGCGGCCCAAGAGACCCAGTACTTC. Its translation: CASSTGIAAQETQYF.

The chain employs TRBV13 and TRBJ2-3, with TRBD1 as a possible D gene (6 bases). Germline values: CDR1 PRHDT, CDR2 FYEKMQ (reference sequence). The CDR3 has 14 residues. Trimming took off 5 bases at V and 1 base at J, with 10 bases between the two ends. CDR3 in amino acids: CASSSRTGTDTQYF. CDR3 sequence (DNA): TGTGCCAGCAGCAGTAGGACAGGCACAGATACGCAGTATTTT.

V and J are TRBV5-4 and TRBJ2-3, with D perhaps matching TRBD2 (6 bases). This CDR3 has 15 amino acids. The germline V gene encodes CDR1 SGHNT and CDR2 YYREEE (reference sequence). V lost 2 bases, J lost 3 bases, and 13 bases lay in between. CDR3 protein: CASSFGTLVTDTQYF. The CDR3 DNA sequence: TGTGCCAGCAGCTTCGGGACTCTAGTTACAGATACGCAGTATTTT.

The V and J genes are TRBV13 and TRBJ1-6; 7 nucleotides align to TRBD1. Germline trimming cut 2 bases from V and 10 bases from J; bases unmatched to any gene: 8. From germline, CDR1 is PRHDT and CDR2 FYEKMQ (reference sequence). The CDR3 covers 15 residues. The CDR3 loop reads CASSLRQGTASPLHF. Here the CDR3 DNA reads TGTGCCAGCAGCTTAAGACAGGGAACGGCATCACCCCTCCACTTT.

The chain combines TRBV7-9 with TRBJ2-3, with 9 nucleotides matching TRBD1. The J segment lost 5 bases and the V segment lost 4 bases, leaving 7 bases of the junction unmatched. This CDR3 contains 15 residues. In germline, CDR1 is SEHNR, CDR2 FQNEAQ (reference sequence). The CDR3 DNA is TGTGCCAGCAGCTCCGGACAGGGGAAGGGAGATACGCAGTATTTT. Translating gives CASSSGQGKGDTQYF.

The chain employs TRBV30 and TRBJ1-1; tentative D call: TRBD1 (6 bases). Germline values: CDR1 GTSNPN, CDR2 SVGIG (reference sequence). V gave up 2 bases and J gave up 2 bases, with 12 bases separating them. The CDR3 covers 14 residues. In DNA form, the CDR3 reads TGTGCCTGGAGTTTACAGGGACTAAACACTGAAGCTTTCTTT. Its protein is CAWSLQGLNTEAFF.

The V gene is TRBV30, the J gene TRBJ2-2; D not resolved. The CDR3 contains 11 residues. Deletions cut 6 bases from V and 6 bases from J, with 8 bases between. Germline V lookup: CDR1 GTSNPN, CDR2 SVGIG (reference sequence). In DNA form, the CDR3 reads TGTGCCTGCATCACGGCCGGGGAGCTGTTTTTT. It codes for CACITAGELFF.

The chain links TRBV6-5 to TRBJ2-3, with D perhaps TRBD1 (5 bases). Looked up from germline, CDR1 is MNHEY and CDR2 is SVGAGI. V lost 6 bases, J lost 8 bases, and 18 bases lay in between. The CDR3 consists of 14 residues. The CDR3: CASRPWGSQTTQYF. The CDR3, as DNA: TGTGCCAGCAGACCCTGGGGCAGCCAAACTACGCAGTATTTT.

V gene TRBV6-2 or TRBV6-3 combines with J gene TRBJ1-5, with a possible D match to TRBD1 (5 bases). The CDR3 consists of 18 residues. The V gene's germline CDR1 is MNHEY and CDR2 SVGEGT. Trimming cost V 1 base and J 0 bases, with 16 bases left between them. In DNA form, the CDR3 reads TGTGCCAGCAGTTACTTCCCCGACAGACAGTATAGCAATCAGCCCCAGCATTTT. Translated: CASSYFPDRQYSNQPQHF.

This chain connects TRBV19 to TRBJ1-5, with a possible D match to TRBD1 (6 bases). Germline V CDR1 and CDR2: LNHDA, SQIVND (reference sequence). The CDR3 extends over 15 amino acids. The V gene lost 0 bases and the J gene lost 1 base, with 7 bases spanning the gap. CDR3 bases: TGTGCCAGTAGTATAGAAGGACAGAGCAATCAGCCCCAGCATTTT. It codes for CASSIEGQSNQPQHF.

This clone occurred once. J is TRBJ2-1 and V is TRBV7-9, with 10 bases matching TRBD2. Germline V gene lookup returns CDR1 SEHNR and CDR2 FQNEAQ (reference sequence). V was pared by 2 bases and J by 1 base, with 5 bases of the junction left unmatched. CDR3 length: 17 residues. The CDR3 nucleotides are TGTGCCAGCAGCTTATCTAGCGGGGGCCGTTCCTACAATGAGCAGTTCTTC. It specifies CASSLSSGGRSYNEQFF.

This clone was observed once. The rearrangement joins TRBV27 to TRBJ1-2; the match to TRBD1 covers 8 bases. The CDR3 is 15 amino acids. Germline CDR1 reads MNHEY; CDR2 reads SMNVEV (reference sequence). J was trimmed by 5 bases and V by 7 bases; bases with no gene match: 12. For the CDR3, the DNA is TGTGCCAGCAAGTCCGGGGGACAGGTTTCTTATGGCTACACCTTC. Its translation is CASKSGGQVSYGYTF.

The chain uses TRBV5-1 and TRBJ1-1; D remains unclear. V lost 0 bases, J lost 4 bases, and 13 bases lay in between. The CDR3 has 15 residues. Germline CDR1 is SGHRS and CDR2 is YFSETQ. DNA of the CDR3: TGCGCCAGCAGCTTGGCTGACGGAGTCGGCACTGAAGCTTTCTTT. Amino acids: CASSLADGVGTEAFF.

This chain uses TRBV12-3 or TRBV12-4 with TRBJ1-2, with TRBD1 identical over 9 bases. The CDR3 runs to 13 residues. The V segment lost 5 bases and the J segment 6 bases; nucleotides outside the gene matches: 4. CDR3 DNA sequence: TGTGCCAGCAGTCGGGACAGGGCCGATGGCTACACCTTC. It translates to CASSRDRADGYTF.

This clone was counted a single time. V gene TRBV18 combines with J gene TRBJ2-7; D might be TRBD2 (5 bases). The CDR3 is 14 residues long. V was cut by 1 base and J by 2 bases, with 9 bases left in between. Germline CDR1 KGHSH, CDR2 LQKENI. The CDR3 DNA is TGTGCCAGCTCACCACTAGGGAGCCCCTACGAGCAGTACTTC. It translates to CASSPLGSPYEQYF. The full variable domain, rest sourced from reference TRBV18 and TRBJ2-7, is NAGVMQNPRHLVRRRGQEARLRCSPMKGHSHVYWYRQLPEEGLKFMVYLQKENIIDESGMPKERFSAEFPKEGPSILRIQQVVRGDSAAYFCASSPLGSPYEQYFGPGTRLTVT.

The chain employs TRBV6-6 and TRBJ1-6; D gene uncertain. CDR3 length: 14 residues. Germline lookup yields CDR1 MNHNY and CDR2 SVGAGI (reference sequence). V lost 6 bases and J 13 bases, leaving 19 bases between the germline ends. In DNA, the CDR3 is TGTGCCAGCAGCTCCGACCGTTACCGGGTCCCCCTCCACTTT. Translated, it gives CASSSDRYRVPLHF.